This T cell receptor beta chain derives from a study of CD8 T cells in Susac syndrome. RNA totalling about 0.45 to 1 ug underwent reverse transcription with random hexamers. TCRdb analysed the immunoSEQ multiplex PCR reads with MiXCR anew, one entry per CDR3 protein. The sample carries some 190,000 distinct CDR3 sequences, approximately 93% recorded once. The CDR3 is 15 amino acids. The V gene's germline CDR1 is SGHRS and CDR2 YFSETQ. V was pared by 0 bases and J by 1 base, with 10 bases between. Sequenced sample: CD4+ T cells from PBMCs. The sequence derives from a human donor in good health. The chain recombines TRBV5-1 with TRBJ2-5, with a weak D call TRBD1 (5 bases). CDR3 loop: CASSLALGLQETQYF. The CDR3 nucleotides are TGCGCCAGCAGCTTGGCCCTGGGGCTCCAAGAGACCCAGTACTTC.